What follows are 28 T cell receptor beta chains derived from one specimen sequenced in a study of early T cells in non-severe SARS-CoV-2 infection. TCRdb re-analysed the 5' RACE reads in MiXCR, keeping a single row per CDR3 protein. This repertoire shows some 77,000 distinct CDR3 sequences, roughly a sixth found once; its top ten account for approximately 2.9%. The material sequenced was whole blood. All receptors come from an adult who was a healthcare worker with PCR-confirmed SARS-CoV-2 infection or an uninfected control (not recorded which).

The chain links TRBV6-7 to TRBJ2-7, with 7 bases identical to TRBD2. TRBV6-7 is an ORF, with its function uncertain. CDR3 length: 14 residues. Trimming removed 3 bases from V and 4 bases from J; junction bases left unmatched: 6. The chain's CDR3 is CASSYSRERYEQYF. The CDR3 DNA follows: TGTGCCAGCAGTTATTCGCGGGAGAGATACGAGCAGTACTTC.

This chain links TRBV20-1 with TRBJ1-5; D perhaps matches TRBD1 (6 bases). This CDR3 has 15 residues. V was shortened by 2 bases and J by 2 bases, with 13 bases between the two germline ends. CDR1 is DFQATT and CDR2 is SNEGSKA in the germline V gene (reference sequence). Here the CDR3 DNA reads TGCAGTGCTAGATCAGGGGAAGCTGGCAATCAGCCCCAGCATTTT. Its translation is CSARSGEAGNQPQHF.

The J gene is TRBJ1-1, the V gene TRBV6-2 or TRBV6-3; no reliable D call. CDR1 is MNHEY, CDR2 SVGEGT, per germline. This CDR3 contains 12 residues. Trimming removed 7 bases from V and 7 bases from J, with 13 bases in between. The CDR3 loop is CASTRRESEAFF. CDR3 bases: TGTGCCAGCACCAGACGGGAGAGTGAAGCTTTCTTT.

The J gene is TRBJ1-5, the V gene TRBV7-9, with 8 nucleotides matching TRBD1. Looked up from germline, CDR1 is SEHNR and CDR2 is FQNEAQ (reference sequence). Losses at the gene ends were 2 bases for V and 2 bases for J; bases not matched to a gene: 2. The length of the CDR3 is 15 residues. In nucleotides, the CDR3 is TGTGCCAGCAGCTTAACAGGGGGTGGCAATCAGCCCCAGCATTTT. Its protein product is CASSLTGGGNQPQHF.

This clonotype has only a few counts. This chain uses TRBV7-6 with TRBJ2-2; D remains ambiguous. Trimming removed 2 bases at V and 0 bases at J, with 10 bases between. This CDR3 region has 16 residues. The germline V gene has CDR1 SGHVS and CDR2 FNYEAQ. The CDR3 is CASSLIPNANTGELFF. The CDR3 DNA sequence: TGTGCCAGCAGCTTAATCCCAAACGCGAACACCGGGGAGCTGTTTTTT.

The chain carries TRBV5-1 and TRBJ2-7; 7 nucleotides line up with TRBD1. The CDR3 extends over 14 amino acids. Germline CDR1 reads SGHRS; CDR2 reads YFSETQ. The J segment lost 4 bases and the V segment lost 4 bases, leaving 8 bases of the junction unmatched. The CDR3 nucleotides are TGCGCCAGCAGCATCGGGACAGTTGGATACGAGCAGTACTTC. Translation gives CASSIGTVGYEQYF.

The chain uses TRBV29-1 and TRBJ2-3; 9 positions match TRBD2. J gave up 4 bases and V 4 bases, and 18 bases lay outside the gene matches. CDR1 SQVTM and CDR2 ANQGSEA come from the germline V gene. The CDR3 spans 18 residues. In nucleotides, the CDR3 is TGCAGCGTTGCCCCATACCCCGTTAGCGGGAGCCTTCCAGATACGCAGTATTTT. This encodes CSVAPYPVSGSLPDTQYF.

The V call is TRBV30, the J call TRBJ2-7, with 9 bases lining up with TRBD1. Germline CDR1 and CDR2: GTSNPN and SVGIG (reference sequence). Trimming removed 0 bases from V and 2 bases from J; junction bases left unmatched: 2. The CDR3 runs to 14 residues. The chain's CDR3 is CAWSVGTGTYEQYF. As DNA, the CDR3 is TGTGCCTGGAGTGTTGGGACAGGGACCTACGAGCAGTACTTC.

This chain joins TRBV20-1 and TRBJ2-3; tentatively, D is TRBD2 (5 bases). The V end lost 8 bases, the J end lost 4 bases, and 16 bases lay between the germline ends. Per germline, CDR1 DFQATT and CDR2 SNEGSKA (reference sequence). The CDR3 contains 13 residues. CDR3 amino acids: CSPPRGVPDTQYF. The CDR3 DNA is TGCAGTCCGCCCCGGGGAGTTCCAGATACGCAGTATTTT.

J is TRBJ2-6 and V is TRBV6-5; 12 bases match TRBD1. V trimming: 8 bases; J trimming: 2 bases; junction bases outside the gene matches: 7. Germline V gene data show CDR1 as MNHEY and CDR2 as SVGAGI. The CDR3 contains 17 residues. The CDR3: CASPSGQGATGANVLTF. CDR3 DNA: TGTGCCAGCCCATCGGGACAGGGGGCGACTGGGGCCAACGTCCTGACTTTC.

The CDR3 sequence is CAWAPGQGILDTQYF. CDR3 DNA: TGTGCCTGGGCTCCGGGACAGGGAATTTTAGATACGCAGTATTTT. V is TRBV30 and J is TRBJ2-3; TRBD1 matches at 9 bases. V trimming: 5 bases; J trimming: 5 bases; junction bases outside the gene matches: 11. Germline V lookup: CDR1 GTSNPN, CDR2 SVGIG (reference sequence). CDR3 length equals 15 residues.

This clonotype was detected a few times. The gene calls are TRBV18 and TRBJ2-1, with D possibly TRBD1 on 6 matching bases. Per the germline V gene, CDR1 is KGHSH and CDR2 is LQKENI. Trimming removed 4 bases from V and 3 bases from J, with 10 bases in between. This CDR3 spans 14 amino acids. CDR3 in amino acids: CASSRTVGYNEQFF. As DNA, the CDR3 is TGTGCCAGCTCACGGACAGTAGGCTACAATGAGCAGTTCTTC.

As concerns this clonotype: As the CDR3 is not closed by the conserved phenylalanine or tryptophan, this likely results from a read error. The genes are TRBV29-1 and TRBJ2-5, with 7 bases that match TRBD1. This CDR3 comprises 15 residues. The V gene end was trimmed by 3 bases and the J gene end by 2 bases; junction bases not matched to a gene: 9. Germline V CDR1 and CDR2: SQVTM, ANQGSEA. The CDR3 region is CSVDRIGTVQETQYL. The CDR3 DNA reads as TGCAGCGTTGACCGCATTGGGACAGTTCAAGAGACCCAGTACCTC.

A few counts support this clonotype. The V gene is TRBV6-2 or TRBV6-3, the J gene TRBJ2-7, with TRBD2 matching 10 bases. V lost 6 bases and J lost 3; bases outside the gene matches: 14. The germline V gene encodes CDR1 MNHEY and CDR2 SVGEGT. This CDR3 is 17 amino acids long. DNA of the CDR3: TGTGCCAGCAGGACGAGCAAACCGGGACTAGCGTTCTACGAGCAGTACTTC. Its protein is CASRTSKPGLAFYEQYF.

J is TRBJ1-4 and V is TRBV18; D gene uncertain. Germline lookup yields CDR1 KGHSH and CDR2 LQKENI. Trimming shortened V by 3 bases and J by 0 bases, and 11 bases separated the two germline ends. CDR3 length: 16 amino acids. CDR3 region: CASSPLGGATNEKLFF. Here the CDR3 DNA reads TGTGCCAGCTCACCTCTCGGCGGAGCAACTAATGAAAAACTGTTTTTT.

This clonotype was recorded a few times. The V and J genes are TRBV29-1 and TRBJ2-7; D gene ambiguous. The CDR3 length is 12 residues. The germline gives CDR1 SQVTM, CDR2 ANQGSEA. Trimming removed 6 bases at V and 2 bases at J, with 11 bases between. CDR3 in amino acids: CSVRKSTYEQYF. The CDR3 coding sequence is TGCAGCGTGAGAAAATCAACCTACGAGCAGTACTTC.

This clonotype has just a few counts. The CDR3 loop reads CASSSRRTGWSGELFF. The CDR3, as DNA: TGTGCCAGCAGCTCACGGCGGACAGGGTGGAGCGGGGAGCTGTTTTTT. This chain uses TRBV7-2 with TRBJ2-2, with TRBD1 matching over 8 bases. V lost 4 bases, J lost 7 bases, and 11 bases stayed unmatched. Looked up from germline, CDR1 is SGHTA and CDR2 is FQGNSA. This CDR3 has 16 amino acids.

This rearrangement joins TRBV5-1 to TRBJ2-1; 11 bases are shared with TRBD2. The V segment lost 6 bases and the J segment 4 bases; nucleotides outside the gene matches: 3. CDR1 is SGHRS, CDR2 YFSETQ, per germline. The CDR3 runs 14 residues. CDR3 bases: TGCGCCAGCAAACTAGCGGGGGATTACAATGAGCAGTTCTTC. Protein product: CASKLAGDYNEQFF.

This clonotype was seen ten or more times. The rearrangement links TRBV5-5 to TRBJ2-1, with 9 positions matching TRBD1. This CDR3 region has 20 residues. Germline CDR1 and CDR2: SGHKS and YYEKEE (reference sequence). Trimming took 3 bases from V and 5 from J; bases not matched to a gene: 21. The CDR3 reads CASSSITGTGKRVGDNEQFF. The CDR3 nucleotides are TGTGCCAGCAGCTCGATTACCGGGACAGGGAAAAGGGTTGGAGACAATGAGCAGTTCTTC.

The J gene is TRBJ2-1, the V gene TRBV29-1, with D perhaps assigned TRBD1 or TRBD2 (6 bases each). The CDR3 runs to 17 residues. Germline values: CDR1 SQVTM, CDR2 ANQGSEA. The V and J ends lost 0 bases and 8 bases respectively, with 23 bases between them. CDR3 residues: CSVEDPGGSLPLHEQFF. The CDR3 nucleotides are TGCAGCGTTGAAGATCCCGGGGGCTCGCTTCCTCTGCATGAGCAGTTCTTC.

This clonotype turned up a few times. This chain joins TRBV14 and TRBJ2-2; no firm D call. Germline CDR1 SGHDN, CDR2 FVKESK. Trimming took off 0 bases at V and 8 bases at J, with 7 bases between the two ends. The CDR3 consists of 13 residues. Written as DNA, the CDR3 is TGTGCCAGCAGCCAAGATAGGCCTGGGGAGCTGTTTTTT. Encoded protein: CASSQDRPGELFF.

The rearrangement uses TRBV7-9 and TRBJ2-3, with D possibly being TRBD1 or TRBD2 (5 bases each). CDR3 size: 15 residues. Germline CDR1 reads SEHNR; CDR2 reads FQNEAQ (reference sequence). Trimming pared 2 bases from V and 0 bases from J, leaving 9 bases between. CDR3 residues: CASSLRGASTDTQYF. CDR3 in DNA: TGTGCCAGCAGCTTACGGGGCGCTAGCACAGATACGCAGTATTTT.

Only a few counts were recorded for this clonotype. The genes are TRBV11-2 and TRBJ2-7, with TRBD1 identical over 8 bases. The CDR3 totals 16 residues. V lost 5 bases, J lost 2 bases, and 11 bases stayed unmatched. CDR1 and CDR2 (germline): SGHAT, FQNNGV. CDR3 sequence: CASSPGPGQAAYEQYF. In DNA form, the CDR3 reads TGTGCCAGCAGCCCGGGACCGGGACAGGCAGCCTACGAGCAGTACTTC.

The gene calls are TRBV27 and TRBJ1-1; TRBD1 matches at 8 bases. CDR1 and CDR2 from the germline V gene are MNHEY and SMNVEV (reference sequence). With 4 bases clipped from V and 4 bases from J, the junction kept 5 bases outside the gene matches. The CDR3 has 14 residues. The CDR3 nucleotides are TGTGCCAGCAGTTCCAGGGGGCGAGGCACTGAAGCTTTCTTT. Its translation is CASSSRGRGTEAFF.

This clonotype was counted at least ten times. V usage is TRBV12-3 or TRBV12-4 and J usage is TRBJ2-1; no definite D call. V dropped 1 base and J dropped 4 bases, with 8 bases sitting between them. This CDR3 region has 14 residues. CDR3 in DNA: TGTGCCAGCAGTTTAGAAGGCGTTTACAATGAGCAGTTCTTC. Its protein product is CASSLEGVYNEQFF.

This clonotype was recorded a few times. This chain's CDR3 is CASSPWHGNEQFF. In nucleotides, the CDR3 is TGTGCCAGCTCACCTTGGCACGGCAATGAGCAGTTCTTC. The chain combines TRBV18 with TRBJ2-1; D is unclear. V was pared by 3 bases and J by 6 bases, with 9 bases between. CDR1 and CDR2 (germline): KGHSH, LQKENI. This CDR3 is built from 13 residues.

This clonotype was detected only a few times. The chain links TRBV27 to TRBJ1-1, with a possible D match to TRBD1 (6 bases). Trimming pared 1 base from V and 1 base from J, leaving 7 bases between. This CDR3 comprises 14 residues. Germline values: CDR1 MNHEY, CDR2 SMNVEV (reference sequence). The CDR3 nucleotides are TGTGCCAGCAGTTTATTGGGACAGAACACTGAAGCTTTCTTT. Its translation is CASSLLGQNTEAFF.

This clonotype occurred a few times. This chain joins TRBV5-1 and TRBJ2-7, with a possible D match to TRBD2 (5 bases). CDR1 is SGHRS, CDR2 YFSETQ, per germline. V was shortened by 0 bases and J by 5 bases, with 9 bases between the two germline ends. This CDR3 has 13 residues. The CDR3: CASSLERQNEQYF. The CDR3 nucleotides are TGCGCCAGCAGCTTGGAGCGGCAAAACGAGCAGTACTTC.